This entry features one TCR beta chain sequence. The method was immunoSEQ multiplex PCR; TCRdb's version includes in-frame clones alone and lacks a portion of them. In the table there are about 46,000 clones, about 86% of which are singletons. This entry comes from a study of blood T cell repertoires in COVID-19. Study context: T cells, B-cell-depleted T cells, or PBMCs provided the cDNA or gDNA that served as material.

Individuals drawn from 24 US areas were about 18 to 95 years old. Sequencing was performed on PBMCs or T cells enriched from blood (not recorded which). The source of this sequence is a woman between 50 and 59 years old who had recovered from COVID-19.

CDR3 DNA sequence: TGTGCCAGTAGGCCCCGGGGAAACACTGAAGCTTTCTTT. Its translation: CASRPRGNTEAFF. V is TRBV19 and J is TRBJ1-1; no reliable D call. Trimming removed 6 bases from V and 2 bases from J, with 10 bases in between. The CDR3 contains 13 residues. Germline loops: CDR1 LNHDA, CDR2 SQIVND (reference sequence).